A single sample gave rise to the 22 T cell receptor beta chains below, sequenced in a study of blood T cell repertoires in COVID-19. Data came from immunoSEQ multiplex PCR; TCRdb stores just in-frame clones and leaves some out. The sample records about 200,000 clones, 80% to 85% being singletons. Sequenced sample: PBMCs or T cells enriched from blood (not recorded which). These receptors were collected from a man in his forties or fifties who had recovered from COVID-19.

This sequence joins TRBV7-9 and TRBJ2-1; D may be TRBD2 (5 bases). The V gene lost 3 bases and the J gene lost 7 bases, with 7 bases spanning the gap. The CDR3 totals 12 residues. CDR1 and CDR2 from the germline V gene are SEHNR and FQNEAQ (reference sequence). DNA for the CDR3: TGTGCCAGCAGCTTCGAGGGTAATGAGCAGTTCTTC. Protein sequence: CASSFEGNEQFF.

The V call is TRBV9, the J call TRBJ1-2; 7 bases align to TRBD1. The CDR3 spans 13 residues. The trim removed 3 bases at V and 2 bases at J, leaving 1 base unmatched. The germline CDR1 and CDR2 sequences are SGDLS and YYNGEE. The CDR3 DNA reads as TGTGCCAGCAGCGCGACAGGGAACTATGGCTACACCTTC. Translation: CASSATGNYGYTF.

In this sample, this clone turned up a few times. The chain recombines TRBV5-1 with TRBJ2-3, with a weak D call TRBD2 (5 bases). Germline V gives CDR1 SGHRS, CDR2 YFSETQ. The CDR3 is 17 amino acids. Trimming pared 0 bases from V and 1 base from J, leaving 15 bases between. The CDR3 bases are TGCGCCAGCAGCTTGGGTACGGGGAATTCACGCACAGATACGCAGTATTTT. Amino acid sequence: CASSLGTGNSRTDTQYF.

The rearrangement uses TRBV18 and TRBJ1-2; D possibly corresponds to TRBD1 (6 bases). Germline loops: CDR1 KGHSH, CDR2 LQKENI. The CDR3 is made up of 14 amino acids. Trimming took off 5 bases at V and 5 bases at J, with 15 bases between the two ends. The CDR3 coding sequence is TGTGCCAGCTCAGAGGCAGGGGAAGCTTATGGCTACACCTTC. Its protein product is CASSEAGEAYGYTF.

This chain links TRBV5-1 with TRBJ2-1; the match to TRBD2 covers 7 bases. CDR3 size: 15 residues. The V segment lost 7 bases and the J segment 5 bases; nucleotides outside the gene matches: 12. Germline V lookup: CDR1 SGHRS, CDR2 YFSETQ. The CDR3 bases are TGCGCCAGCCGAAGGATCCCTAGCGGAGACAATGAGCAGTTCTTC. Translation: CASRRIPSGDNEQFF.

In its sample, this clone was seen a few times. V gene TRBV24-1 combines with J gene TRBJ1-1; no clear D gene. Trimming cost V 3 bases and J 1 base, with 11 bases left between them. The length of the CDR3 is 15 residues. The germline CDR1 and CDR2 sequences are KGHDR and SFDVKD. The CDR3 loop is CATSDPRRGNTEAFF. For the CDR3, the DNA is TGTGCCACCAGTGATCCCCGTCGGGGGAACACTGAAGCTTTCTTT.

The sample holds one count of this clone. V is TRBV5-1 and J is TRBJ2-5; 10 positions agree with TRBD1. The CDR3 covers 15 residues. Germline CDR1 and CDR2: SGHRS and YFSETQ. V shed 1 base and J 3 bases; nucleotides not matched to a gene: 3. As DNA, the CDR3 is TGCGCCAGCAGCTTGAGGGGACAGGGGAAAGAGACCCAGTACTTC. Translated: CASSLRGQGKETQYF.

The rearrangement joins TRBV6-2 or TRBV6-3 to TRBJ2-5; 9 bases agree with TRBD1. V gave up 0 bases and J gave up 2 bases; unmatched junction bases: 7. In germline, CDR1 is MNHEY, CDR2 SVGEGT. The CDR3 has 17 residues. Here the CDR3 DNA reads TGTGCCAGCAGTTACTCCCCTTGGACAGGGGAGCAAGAGACCCAGTACTTC. Encoded protein: CASSYSPWTGEQETQYF.

The chain combines TRBV6-2 or TRBV6-3 with TRBJ2-7; 8 bases match TRBD1. V trimming: 0 bases; J trimming: 2 bases; junction bases outside the gene matches: 9. The CDR3 is made up of 17 amino acids. The germline gives CDR1 MNHEY, CDR2 SVGEGT. CDR3 residues: CASSYSIQTGATYEQYF. CDR3 coding DNA: TGTGCCAGCAGTTACTCGATACAGACAGGGGCTACCTACGAGCAGTACTTC.

The chain combines TRBV19 with TRBJ2-3; D is possibly TRBD2 (6 bases). V shed 2 bases and J shed 2 bases, with 11 bases lying between them. Germline lookup yields CDR1 LNHDA and CDR2 SQIVND (reference sequence). The CDR3 is made up of 15 amino acids. CDR3 nucleotides: TGTGCCAGTAGTATAACTAGCACCATCACAGATACGCAGTATTTT. Protein sequence: CASSITSTITDTQYF.

The chain joins TRBV7-8 to TRBJ2-1; 8 bases line up with TRBD2. CDR3 size: 19 residues. The V and J ends lost 4 bases and 3 bases, in that order; junction bases with no gene match: 17. CDR1 and CDR2 (germline): SGHVS, FQNEAQ. The CDR3, as DNA: TGTGCCAGCAGCTCCAGAACCCGCATAGCGGGATCGAACTACAATGAGCAGTTCTTC. Amino acids: CASSSRTRIAGSNYNEQFF.

On this clone: One junction end disagrees with the germline gene, perhaps due to a read error. The chain combines TRBV7-7 with TRBJ2-3; D unclear. Germline CDR1 SSHAT, CDR2 FNYEAQ (reference sequence). The CDR3 spans 13 residues. Here the CDR3 reads CASSLGVADTQYF. In DNA, the CDR3 is TGTGCTAGCAGCTTAGGAGTCGCAGATACGCAGTATTTT.

This clone is a singleton in its sample. For the CDR3, the DNA is TGTGCCAGCAGCGTTGGACAGGGCGAGAATCAGCCCCAGCATTTT. Its protein product is CASSVGQGENQPQHF. The chain is built from TRBV9 and TRBJ1-5, with 8 bases lining up with TRBD1. Germline V CDR1 and CDR2: SGDLS, YYNGEE. This CDR3 comprises 15 residues. The V and J ends lost 2 bases and 4 bases, in that order; junction bases with no gene match: 5.

The rearrangement uses TRBV5-1 and TRBJ2-3; possible D gene TRBD2, 7 bases. The CDR3 has 14 amino acids. CDR1 is SGHRS, CDR2 YFSETQ, per germline. Trimming took 2 bases from V and 5 from J, leaving 12 bases between them. The CDR3 is CASSLTGGLDTQYF. The CDR3 DNA is TGCGCCAGCAGCTTAACGGGGGGCCTAGATACGCAGTATTTT.

This sequence joins TRBV6-5 and TRBJ1-2; TRBD1 is a possible D gene (6 bases). CDR3 length: 14 residues. Germline values: CDR1 MNHEY, CDR2 SVGAGI. V gave up 2 bases and J gave up 5 bases, with 12 bases separating them. The CDR3 here is CASSYTGTPYGYTF. The DNA for the CDR3 is TGTGCCAGCAGTTACACGGGGACACCTTATGGCTACACCTTC.

This rearrangement joins TRBV4-1 to TRBJ2-1; D gene unclear. This CDR3 comprises 17 residues. Trimming took 1 base from V and 8 from J, leaving 21 bases between them. Germline CDR1 reads MGHRA; CDR2 reads YSYEKL. CDR3 coding DNA: TGCGCCAGCAGCCAAGTACCCAGGCGATCCCTAACGTATGAGCAGTTCTTC. Protein product: CASSQVPRRSLTYEQFF.

This rearrangement joins TRBV3-1 (or the pseudogene TRBV3-2) to TRBJ1-2; 7 bases are shared with TRBD1. V trimming: 4 bases; J trimming: 4 bases; junction bases outside the gene matches: 6. Germline values: CDR1 LGHDT, CDR2 YNNKEL (reference sequence). The CDR3 has 14 amino acids. The CDR3 loop is CASSPRQGPYGYTF. In DNA form, the CDR3 reads TGTGCCAGCAGCCCACGACAGGGCCCCTATGGCTACACCTTC.

The chain uses TRBV5-4 and TRBJ1-3; 7 bases agree with TRBD1. The V gene's germline CDR1 is SGHNT and CDR2 YYREEE (reference sequence). The V and J ends lost 3 bases and 1 base, in that order; junction bases with no gene match: 7. The CDR3 has 16 amino acids. CDR3 DNA: TGTGCCAGCAGCTCCGCCGGGACAGTTTCTGGAAACACCATATATTTT. Translated, it gives CASSSAGTVSGNTIYF.

The chain carries TRBV7-9 and TRBJ1-1, with D maybe TRBD1 (5 bases). Looked up from germline, CDR1 is SEHNR and CDR2 is FQNEAQ (reference sequence). Trimming took 5 bases from V and 5 from J, leaving 12 bases between them. The CDR3 is 13 residues long. The CDR3 sequence: CASSLTGGTEAFF. In DNA, the CDR3 is TGTGCCAGCAGCCTCACAGGAGGGACTGAAGCTTTCTTT.

This clone was counted only a few times. The gene calls are TRBV30 and TRBJ1-2; D remains unclear. The CDR3 covers 11 residues. CDR1 GTSNPN and CDR2 SVGIG come from the germline V gene (reference sequence). Trimming took 4 bases from V and 4 from J, leaving 7 bases between them. The CDR3 DNA sequence: TGTGCCTGGACAGCGTTCTATGGCTACACCTTC. Translation: CAWTAFYGYTF.

This rearrangement joins TRBV4-3 to TRBJ2-2; D not resolved. Trimming cost V 0 bases and J 4 bases, with 9 bases left between them. The CDR3 runs to 15 residues. In germline, CDR1 is LGHNA, CDR2 YSLEER. The CDR3 region is CASSQDGHLTGELFF. The CDR3 nucleotides are TGCGCCAGCAGCCAAGATGGCCATCTCACCGGGGAGCTGTTTTTT.

This chain joins TRBV3-1 (or the pseudogene TRBV3-2) and TRBJ1-2, with D possibly matching TRBD1 (5 bases). With 4 bases removed from V and 1 base from J, the gap between germline ends came to 10 bases. Germline assignment: CDR1 LGHDT and CDR2 YNNKEL (reference sequence). CDR3 length: 14 residues. The CDR3 spells CASSPGGGNYGYTF. CDR3 in DNA: TGTGCCAGCAGCCCGGGGGGGGGTAACTATGGCTACACCTTC.